This record concerns one TCR beta chain sequence. Its antigen target is currently unknown. No per-base quality is available; no much larger clone lies one base away. Reading the germline V gene gives CDR1 SGHVS and CDR2 FNYEAQ. The cysteine opens and the phenylalanine closes a CDR3 of 16 amino acids. The kept DNA is CDR3 alone, 48 bases in frame from the first base. V lost 4 bases and J lost 1 base; the stretch between them is 17 bases long. This record belongs to a study of T cell repertoires in cytomegalovirus infection (dated by TCRdb to about 2019). Regarding the research as a whole: Donor HLA type was relevant to the analysis, because carriage of CMV infection together with the matching HLA type was indicated by public TCR beta signatures.

General findings and caveats noted by the study authors: In both this cohort and an independent roughly 350-donor cohort, the cumulative frequency of public TCR beta family members distinguished carriers of CMV infection plus the relevant HLA type. The ex vivo response was dominated by HLA-C-restricted CMV-specific TCR beta clonotypes, which also provided the single most frequent clonotype in two of eight donors.

The listed sequencing device is Illumina HiSeq 1500. TCRdb reprocessed the public reads (quality trimming at Q25 with fastp, clone calling with MiXCR) and kept in-frame beta chains. Merged by CDR3 protein, the rows form single entries marked with the most common genes and DNA. Across this sample there are a few hundred thousand distinct CDR3 sequences, with over 15% seen only once. 40% to 55% of the sample lies in the top ten. The V and J segments used are TRBV7-6 and TRBJ2-7; 6 matching bases give a weak D call of TRBD2. This clonotype was obtained from a human donor in good health (CMV status not recorded). Some clones in this sample may be carry-over from other donors' samples. Sample: CD8+ T cells from PBMCs. The DNA reads as follows: TGTGCCAGCAGCTCCAGGGACTCTCAAGCGTCCTACGAGCAGTACTTC. Its protein reads: CASSSRDSQASYEQYF.